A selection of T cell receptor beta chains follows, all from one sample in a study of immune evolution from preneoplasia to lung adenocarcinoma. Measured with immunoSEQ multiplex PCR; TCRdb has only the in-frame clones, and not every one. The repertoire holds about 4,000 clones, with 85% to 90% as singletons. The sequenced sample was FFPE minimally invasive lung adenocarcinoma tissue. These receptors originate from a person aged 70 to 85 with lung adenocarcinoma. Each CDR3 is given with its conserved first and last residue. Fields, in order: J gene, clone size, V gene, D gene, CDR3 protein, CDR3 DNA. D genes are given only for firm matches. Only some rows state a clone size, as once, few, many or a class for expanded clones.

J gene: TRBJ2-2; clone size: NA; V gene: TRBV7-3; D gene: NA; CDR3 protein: CASSLSGAGTAGELFF; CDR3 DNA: TGTGCCAGCAGCTTATCGGGTGCAGGGACTGCCGGGGAGCTGTTTTTT
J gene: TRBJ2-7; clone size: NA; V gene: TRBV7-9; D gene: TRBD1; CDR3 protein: CASSPRDRGNNEQYF; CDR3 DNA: TGTGCCAGCAGCCCGCGGGACAGGGGGAATAACGAGCAGTACTTC
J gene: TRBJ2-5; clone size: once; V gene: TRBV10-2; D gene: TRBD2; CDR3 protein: CASSEDGTSGRGETQYF; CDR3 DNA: TGCGCCAGCAGTGAGGACGGGACTAGCGGGAGGGGGGAGACCCAGTACTTC
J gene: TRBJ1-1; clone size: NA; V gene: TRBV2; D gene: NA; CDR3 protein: CASSESQVTEAFF; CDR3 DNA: TGTGCCAGCAGTGAATCCCAGGTTACTGAAGCTTTCTTT
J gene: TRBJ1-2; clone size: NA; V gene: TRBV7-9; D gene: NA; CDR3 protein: CASSPKGDLYNYGYTF; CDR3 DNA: TGTGCCAGCAGCCCCAAAGGGGACCTCTACAACTATGGCTACACCTTC
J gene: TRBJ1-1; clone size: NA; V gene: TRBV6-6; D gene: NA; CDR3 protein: CASSRGEAPEAFF; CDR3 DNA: TGTGCCAGCAGTCGCGGCGAGGCCCCTGAAGCTTTCTTT
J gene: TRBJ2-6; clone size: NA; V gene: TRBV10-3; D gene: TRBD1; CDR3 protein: CAIREGALSGANVLTF; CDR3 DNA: TGTGCCATCAGAGAGGGGGCACTCTCTGGGGCCAACGTCCTGACTTTC
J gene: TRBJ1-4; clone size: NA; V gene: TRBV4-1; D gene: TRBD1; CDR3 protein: CASSYRGITATNEKLFF; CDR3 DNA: TGCGCCAGCAGCTACAGGGGGATTACCGCAACTAATGAAAAACTGTTTTTT
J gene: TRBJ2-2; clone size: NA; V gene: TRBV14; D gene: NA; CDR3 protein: CASSQARGNTGELFF; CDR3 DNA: TGTGCCAGCAGCCAGGCCCGGGGGAACACCGGGGAGCTGTTTTTT
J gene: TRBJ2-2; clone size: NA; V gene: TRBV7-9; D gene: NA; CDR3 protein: CASSFGGASGELFF; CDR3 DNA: TGTGCCAGCAGCTTTGGGGGGGCGTCCGGGGAGCTGTTTTTT
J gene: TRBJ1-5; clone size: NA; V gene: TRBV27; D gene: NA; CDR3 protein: CASSLRVGDNQPQHF; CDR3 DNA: TGTGCCAGCAGTTTAAGGGTTGGGGACAATCAGCCCCAGCATTTT
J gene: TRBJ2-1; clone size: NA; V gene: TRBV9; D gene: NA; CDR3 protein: CASSVGGWASYNEQFF; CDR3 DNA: TGTGCCAGCAGCGTAGGTGGGTGGGCCTCCTACAATGAGCAGTTCTTC
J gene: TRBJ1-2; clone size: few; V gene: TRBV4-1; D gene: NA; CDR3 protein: CASSQDLYRLNYGYTF; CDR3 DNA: TGCGCCAGCAGCCAAGATCTGTACAGATTGAACTATGGCTACACCTTC
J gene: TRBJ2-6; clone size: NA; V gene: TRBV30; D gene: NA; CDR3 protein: CAWSWGGANVLTF; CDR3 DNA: TGTGCCTGGAGTTGGGGTGGGGCCAACGTCCTGACTTTC
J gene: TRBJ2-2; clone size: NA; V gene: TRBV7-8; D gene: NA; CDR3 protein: CASSLRTLGTGELFF; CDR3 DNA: TGTGCCAGCAGCTTAAGGACCCTTGGGACCGGGGAGCTGTTTTTT
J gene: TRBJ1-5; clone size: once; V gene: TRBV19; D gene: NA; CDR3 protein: CASSNTFDRSLNQPQHF; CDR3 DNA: TGTGCCAGTAGTAATACTTTCGACAGGAGCCTTAATCAGCCCCAGCATTTT
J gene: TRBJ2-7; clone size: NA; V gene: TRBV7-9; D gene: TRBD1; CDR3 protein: CASSLRQGSYEQYF; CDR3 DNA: TGTGCCAGCAGCCTAAGACAGGGGTCCTACGAGCAGTACTTC
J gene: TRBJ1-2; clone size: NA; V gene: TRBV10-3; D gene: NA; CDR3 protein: CAISDHRLGNGYTF; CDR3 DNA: TGTGCCATCAGTGATCATCGACTCGGAAATGGCTACACCTTC
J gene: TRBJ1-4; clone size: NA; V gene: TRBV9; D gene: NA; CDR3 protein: CASSVGVAGLRGEKLFF; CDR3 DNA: TGTGCCAGCAGCGTCGGCGTCGCAGGGTTACGGGGTGAAAAACTGTTTTTT
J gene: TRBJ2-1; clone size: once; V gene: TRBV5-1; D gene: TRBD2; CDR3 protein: CASSLGGTSSGNEQFF; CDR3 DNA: TGCGCCAGCAGCTTGGGTGGGACTAGTTCGGGAAATGAGCAGTTCTTC
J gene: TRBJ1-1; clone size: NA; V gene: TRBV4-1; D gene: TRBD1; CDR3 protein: CASSQVPTGGVAFF; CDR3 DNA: TGCGCCAGCAGCCAAGTCCCAACAGGGGGAGTAGCTTTCTTT
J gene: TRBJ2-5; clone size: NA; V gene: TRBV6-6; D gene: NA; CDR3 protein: CASSYSENSPETQYF; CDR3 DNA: TGTGCCAGCAGTTACTCAGAGAACTCGCCGGAGACCCAGTACTTC
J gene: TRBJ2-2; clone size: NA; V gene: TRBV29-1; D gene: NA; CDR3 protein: CSVKAGSNTGELFF; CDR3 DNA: TGCAGCGTTAAGGCGGGGTCGAACACCGGGGAGCTGTTTTTT
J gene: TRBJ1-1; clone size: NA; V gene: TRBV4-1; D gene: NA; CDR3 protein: CASSQDQEGVAEAFF; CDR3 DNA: TGCGCCAGCAGCCAAGATCAAGAGGGAGTCGCTGAAGCTTTCTTT
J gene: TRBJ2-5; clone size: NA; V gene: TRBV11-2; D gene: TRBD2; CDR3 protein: CASSLGLLAGGEETQYF; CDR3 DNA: TGTGCCAGCAGCTTAGGATTATTAGCGGGGGGGGAAGAGACCCAGTACTTC
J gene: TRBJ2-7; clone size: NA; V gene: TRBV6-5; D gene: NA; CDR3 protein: CASSYFAGAVYEQYF; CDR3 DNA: TGTGCCAGCAGTTACTTCGCGGGGGCGGTCTACGAGCAGTACTTC
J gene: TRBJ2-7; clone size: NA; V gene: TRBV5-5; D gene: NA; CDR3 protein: CASSLESAGYEQYF; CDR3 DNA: TGTGCCAGCAGCTTGGAGTCCGCCGGCTACGAGCAGTACTTC
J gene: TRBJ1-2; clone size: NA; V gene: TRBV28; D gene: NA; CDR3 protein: CASSLEWQGSSARGYTF; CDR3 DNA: TGTGCCAGCAGCTTGGAATGGCAGGGTAGTTCGGCGAGGGGCTACACCTTC
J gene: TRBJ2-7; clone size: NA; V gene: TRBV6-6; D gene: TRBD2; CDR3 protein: CASSQTGLLYEQYF; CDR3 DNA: TGTGCCAGCAGTCAAACGGGACTATTATACGAGCAGTACTTC
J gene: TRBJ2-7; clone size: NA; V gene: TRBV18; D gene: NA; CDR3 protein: CASSPPGSLGREQYF; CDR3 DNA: TGTGCCAGCTCACCACCCGGTTCTTTAGGACGCGAGCAGTACTTC
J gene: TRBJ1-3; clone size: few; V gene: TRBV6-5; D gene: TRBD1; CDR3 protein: CASTSGQPGGNTIYF; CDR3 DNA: TGTGCCAGCACCTCGGGACAGCCAGGGGGAAACACCATATATTTT
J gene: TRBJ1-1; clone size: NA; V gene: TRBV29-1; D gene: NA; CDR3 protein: CSVRDGQKNTEAFF; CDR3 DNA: TGCAGCGTCCGGGACGGACAAAAGAACACTGAAGCTTTCTTT
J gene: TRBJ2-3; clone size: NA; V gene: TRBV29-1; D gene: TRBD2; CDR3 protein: CSVGEGTDTQYF; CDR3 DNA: TGCAGCGTTGGGGAGGGGACAGATACGCAGTATTTT
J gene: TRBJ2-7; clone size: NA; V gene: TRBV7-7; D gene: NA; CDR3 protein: CASSLGLGDGYEQYF; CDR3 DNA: TGTGCTAGCAGCTTAGGATTAGGGGACGGCTACGAGCAGTACTTC
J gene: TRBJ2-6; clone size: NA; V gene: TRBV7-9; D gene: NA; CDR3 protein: CASSRTWGQSQGANVLTF; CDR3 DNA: TGTGCCAGCAGCCGCACATGGGGCCAATCACAGGGGGCCAACGTCCTGACTTTC
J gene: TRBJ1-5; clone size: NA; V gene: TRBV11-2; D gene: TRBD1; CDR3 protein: CASSPGTGSQPQHF; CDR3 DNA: TGTGCCAGCAGCCCTGGGACAGGCAGTCAGCCCCAGCATTTT
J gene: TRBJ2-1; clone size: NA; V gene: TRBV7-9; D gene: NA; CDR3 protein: CASSYDQGNEQFF; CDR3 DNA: TGTGCCAGCAGCTACGACCAGGGGAATGAGCAGTTCTTC
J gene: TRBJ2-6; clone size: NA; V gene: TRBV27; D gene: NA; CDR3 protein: CASRRDRANVLTF; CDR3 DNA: TGTGCCAGCAGAAGGGACAGGGCCAACGTCCTGACTTTC
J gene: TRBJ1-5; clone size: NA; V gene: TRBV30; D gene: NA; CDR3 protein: CAWSLGGRGGNQPQHF; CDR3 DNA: TGTGCCTGGAGCCTAGGGGGGCGCGGGGGCAATCAGCCCCAGCATTTT
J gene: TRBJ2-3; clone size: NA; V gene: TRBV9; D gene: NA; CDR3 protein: CASSVSITDTQYF; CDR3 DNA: TGTGCCAGCAGCGTGAGCATCACAGATACGCAGTATTTT
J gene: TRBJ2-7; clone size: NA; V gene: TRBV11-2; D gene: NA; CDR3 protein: CASLEPSPNF; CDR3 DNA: TGTGCCAGCTTGGAACCGAGCCCTAATTTC
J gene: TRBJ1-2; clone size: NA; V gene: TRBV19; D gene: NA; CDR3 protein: CASSTGVSGYTF; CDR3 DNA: TGTGCCAGTAGTACAGGGGTTTCGGGCTACACCTTC
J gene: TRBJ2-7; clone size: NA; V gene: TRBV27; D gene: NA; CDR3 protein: CASSLEGPTAYEQYF; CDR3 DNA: TGTGCCAGCAGTTTGGAGGGCCCCACCGCCTACGAGCAGTACTTC
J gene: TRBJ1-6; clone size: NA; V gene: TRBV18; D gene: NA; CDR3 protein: CASSPSRQGRYNSPLHF; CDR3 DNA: TGTGCCAGCTCACCCTCAAGGCAGGGTAGGTATAATTCACCCCTCCACTTT
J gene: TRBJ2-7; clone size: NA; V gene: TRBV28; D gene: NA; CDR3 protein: CASSKSVWEQYF; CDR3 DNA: TGTGCCAGCAGTAAGTCTGTCTGGGAGCAGTACTTC
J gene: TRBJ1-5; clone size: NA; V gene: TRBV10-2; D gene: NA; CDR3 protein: CASKGVGNQPQHF; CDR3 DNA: TGCGCCAGCAAGGGGGTGGGGAATCAGCCCCAGCATTTT
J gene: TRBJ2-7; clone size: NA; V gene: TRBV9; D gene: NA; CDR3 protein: CASSPQGEGQYF; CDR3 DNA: TGTGCCAGCAGCCCCCAAGGTGAAGGGCAGTACTTC
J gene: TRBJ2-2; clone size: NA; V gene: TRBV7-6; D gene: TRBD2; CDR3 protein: CASSLTTSGSSGELFF; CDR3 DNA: TGTGCCAGCAGCTTGACCACTAGCGGGAGCTCCGGGGAGCTGTTTTTT
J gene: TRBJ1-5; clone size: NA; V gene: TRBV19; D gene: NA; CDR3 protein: CASSSQGHSNQPQHF; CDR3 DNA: TGTGCCAGTAGTAGCCAGGGTCATAGCAATCAGCCCCAGCATTTT
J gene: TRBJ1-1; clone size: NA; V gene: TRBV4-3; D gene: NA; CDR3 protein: CASSPQLGVFKNTEAFF; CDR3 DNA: TGCGCCAGCAGCCCACAACTTGGCGTTTTTAAGAACACTGAAGCTTTCTTT
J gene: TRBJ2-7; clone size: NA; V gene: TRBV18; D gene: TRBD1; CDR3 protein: CASSPDREKYEQYF; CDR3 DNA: TGTGCCAGCTCACCCGACAGGGAGAAATACGAGCAGTACTTC
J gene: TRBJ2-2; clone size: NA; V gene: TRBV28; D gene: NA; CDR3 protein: CASSLRDMGYTGELFF; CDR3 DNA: TGTGCCAGCAGTTTACGGGACATGGGTTACACCGGGGAGCTGTTTTTT
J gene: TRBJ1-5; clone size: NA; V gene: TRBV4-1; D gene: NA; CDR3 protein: CASSQNTAGQPQHF; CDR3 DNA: TGCGCCAGCAGCCAGAACACGGCCGGACAGCCCCAGCATTTT
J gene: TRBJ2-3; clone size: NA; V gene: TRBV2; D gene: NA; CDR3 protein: CASSPDSTDTQYF; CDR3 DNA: TGTGCCAGCAGTCCCGACTCCACAGATACGCAGTATTTT
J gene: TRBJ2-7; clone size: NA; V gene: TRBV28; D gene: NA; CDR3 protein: CASSFGELNEQYF; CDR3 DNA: TGTGCCAGCAGCTTTGGGGAGCTAAACGAGCAGTACTTC
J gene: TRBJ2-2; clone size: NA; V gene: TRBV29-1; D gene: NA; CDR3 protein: CSVPELGREGTGELFF; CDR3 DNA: TGCAGCGTTCCGGAACTTGGCCGAGAGGGCACCGGGGAGCTGTTTTTT
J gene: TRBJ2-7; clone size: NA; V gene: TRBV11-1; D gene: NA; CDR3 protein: CASSAFPRDSSSYEQYF; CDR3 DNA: TGTGCCAGCAGCGCATTCCCACGGGATTCCAGCTCCTACGAGCAGTACTTC